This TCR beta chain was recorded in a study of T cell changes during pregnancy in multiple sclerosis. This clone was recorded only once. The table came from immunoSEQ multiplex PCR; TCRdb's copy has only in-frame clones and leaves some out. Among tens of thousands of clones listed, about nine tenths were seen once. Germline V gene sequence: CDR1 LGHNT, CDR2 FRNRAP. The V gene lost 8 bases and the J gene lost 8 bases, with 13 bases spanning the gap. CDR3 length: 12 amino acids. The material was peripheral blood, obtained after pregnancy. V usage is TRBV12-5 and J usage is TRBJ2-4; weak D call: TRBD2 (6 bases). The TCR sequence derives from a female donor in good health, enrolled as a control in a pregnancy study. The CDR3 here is CASRRGVYIQYF. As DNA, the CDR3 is TGTGCTAGTCGGAGGGGTGTGTACATTCAGTACTTC.